The next 16 T cell receptor beta chains were all read from a single sample in a study of blood T cell repertoires in COVID-19. Profiling relied on immunoSEQ multiplex PCR, and the TCRdb table lists in-frame clones only, not all of them. The table lists approximately 130,000 clones, 70% to 90% of them singletons. The sample taken for sequencing was peripheral blood. The receptors originated from a human donor in a cohort sampled during active COVID-19.

A single count supports this clone. V is TRBV5-4 and J is TRBJ2-2; D possibly corresponds to TRBD2 (6 bases). The CDR3 has 13 amino acids. The germline V gene encodes CDR1 SGHNT and CDR2 YYREEE (reference sequence). V was shortened by 6 bases and J by 5 bases, with 11 bases between the two germline ends. The CDR3 nucleotides read TGTGCCAGCAAGTGGGGGGAGACCGGGGAGCTGTTTTTT. Translation: CASKWGETGELFF.

The chain joins TRBV6-5 to TRBJ1-2, with a tentative D call TRBD1 (5 bases). The CDR3 totals 15 residues. CDR1 is MNHEY, CDR2 SVGAGI, per germline. Trimming pared 0 bases from V and 0 bases from J, leaving 8 bases between. This CDR3 is CASSYSDSPNYGYTF. The DNA of the CDR3 is TGTGCCAGCAGTTACTCAGACAGTCCTAACTATGGCTACACCTTC.

This sequence joins TRBV29-1 and TRBJ1-2; weak D call: TRBD1 (5 bases). CDR1 and CDR2 from the germline V gene are SQVTM and ANQGSEA. The CDR3 spans 12 residues. The ends were cut back, 3 bases at V and 4 bases at J, with 9 bases in the middle. The CDR3 region has the DNA TGCAGCGTTGATAGCAGGGCCTATGGCTACACCTTC. The encoded protein is CSVDSRAYGYTF.

The V gene is TRBV4-2, the J gene TRBJ2-7; maybe TRBD2 (6 bases). This CDR3 contains 16 residues. V was clipped by 1 base and J by 1 base, with 14 bases between them. In germline, CDR1 is LGHNA, CDR2 YNFKEQ. This CDR3 reads CASSQVLRGTSYEQYF. In nucleotides, the CDR3 is TGTGCCAGCAGCCAAGTGCTGAGAGGGACTTCCTACGAGCAGTACTTC.

The chain combines TRBV10-2 with TRBJ1-5; 7 bases agree with TRBD1. Germline values: CDR1 WSHSY, CDR2 SAAADI. This CDR3 is built from 14 residues. With 6 bases clipped from V and 6 bases from J, the junction kept 8 bases outside the gene matches. CDR3 protein: CASSPDRAAQPQHF. CDR3 bases: TGCGCCAGCAGCCCCGACAGGGCTGCTCAGCCCCAGCATTTT.

The gene calls are TRBV10-2 and TRBJ1-5, with 7 nucleotides matching TRBD1. The germline V gene encodes CDR1 WSHSY and CDR2 SAAADI. The CDR3 extends over 18 amino acids. The trim removed 0 bases at V and 0 bases at J, leaving 8 bases unmatched. This CDR3 reads CASSESKQGHHSNQPQHF. CDR3 nucleotide sequence: TGCGCCAGCAGTGAGTCGAAACAGGGGCACCATAGCAATCAGCCCCAGCATTTT.

The V call is TRBV6-6, the J call TRBJ2-3, with 9 bases fitting TRBD2. There are 16 residues in the CDR3. The germline V gene has CDR1 MNHNY and CDR2 SVGAGI (reference sequence). After removal of 6 bases from V and 3 bases from J, the junction contained 10 bases not matched to a gene. CDR3 sequence reads: CASRQSGGRRTDTQYF. The DNA for the CDR3 is TGTGCCAGCAGACAAAGCGGGGGGCGGAGGACAGATACGCAGTATTTT.

This chain uses TRBV6-6 with TRBJ1-1, with D uncertain. Germline V gene sequence: CDR1 MNHNY, CDR2 SVGAGI (reference sequence). This CDR3 is built from 13 residues. Deletions cut 5 bases from V and 0 bases from J, with 7 bases between. CDR3 nucleotides: TGTGCCAGCAGTCAGCACGTGAACACTGAAGCTTTCTTT. Translating gives CASSQHVNTEAFF.

The chain is built from TRBV30 and TRBJ2-6, with 7 bases aligning to TRBD1. V shed 0 bases and J 6 bases; nucleotides not matched to a gene: 2. Germline CDR1 reads GTSNPN; CDR2 reads SVGIG (reference sequence). The CDR3 loop spans 14 amino acids. DNA of the CDR3: TGTGCCTGGAGTGTACAGGGGCAGGCCAACGTCCTGACTTTC. Encoded protein: CAWSVQGQANVLTF.

This clone was observed a single time. This chain links TRBV6-6 with TRBJ2-5; a possible D gene is TRBD1 (6 bases). CDR3 length: 15 amino acids. Germline CDR1 MNHNY, CDR2 SVGAGI (reference sequence). Deletions cut 6 bases from V and 5 bases from J, with 19 bases between. The CDR3 reads CASRGATRGAETQYF. The CDR3 DNA is TGTGCCAGCAGGGGGGCCACGAGGGGAGCGGAGACCCAGTACTTC.

This sequence joins TRBV7-6 and TRBJ2-7, with D perhaps TRBD2 (7 bases). The CDR3 is 15 residues long. Deletions cut 4 bases from V and 0 bases from J, with 13 bases between. CDR1 is SGHVS and CDR2 is FNYEAQ in the germline V gene. CDR3 protein: CASSSEGGPSYEQYF. Here the CDR3 DNA reads TGTGCCAGCAGCTCAGAGGGGGGGCCCTCCTACGAGCAGTACTTC. The full variable domain, its missing parts supplied by reference TRBV7-6 and TRBJ2-7, is GAGVSQSPRYKVTKRGQDVALRCDPISGHVSLYWYRQALGQGPEFLTYFNYEAQQDKSGLPNDRFSAERPEGSISTLTIQRTEQRDSAMYRCASSSEGGPSYEQYFGPGTRLTVT.

V is TRBV6-5 and J is TRBJ2-7; 7 nucleotides align to TRBD2. The CDR3 has 14 residues. Germline values: CDR1 MNHEY, CDR2 SVGAGI. After removal of 7 bases from V and 6 bases from J, the junction contained 12 bases not matched to a gene. This CDR3 is CASTAGEGLIEQYF. CDR3 nucleotide sequence: TGTGCCAGCACGGCCGGGGAGGGGCTCATCGAGCAGTACTTC.

This chain uses TRBV28 with TRBJ1-1; 7 bases match TRBD1. The CDR3 sequence is 15 residues long. J was trimmed by 1 base and V by 5 bases; bases with no gene match: 7. CDR1 and CDR2 (germline): MDHEN, SYDVKM. CDR3 DNA sequence: TGTGCCAGCAGTAAAACAGGGGCCACGAACACTGAAGCTTTCTTT. Protein product: CASSKTGATNTEAFF.

The chain links TRBV5-1 to TRBJ1-5; 9 nucleotides align to TRBD1. The trim removed 3 bases at V and 4 bases at J, leaving 2 bases unmatched. The CDR3 length is 14 residues. CDR1 and CDR2 from the germline V gene are SGHRS and YFSETQ. The DNA for the CDR3 is TGCGCCAGCAGCTCGACAGGGGGAAATCAGCCCCAGCATTTT. Protein product: CASSSTGGNQPQHF. Together with reference TRBV5-1 and TRBJ1-5, the CDR3 gives the full variable domain: KAGVTQTPRYLIKTRGQQVTLSCSPISGHRSVSWYQQTPGQGLQFLFEYFSETQRNKGNFPGRFSGRQFSNSRSEMNVSTLELGDSALYLCASSSTGGNQPQHFGDGTRLSIL.

The rearrangement links TRBV6-1 to TRBJ1-1; 11 bases match TRBD1. V shed 1 base and J 11 bases; nucleotides not matched to a gene: 6. The CDR3 contains 14 residues. Germline V gives CDR1 MNHNS, CDR2 SASEGT. The CDR3 DNA reads TGTGCCAGCAGTGAAGGCAGGGACAGGGGGTATGCTTTCTTT. It yields the protein CASSEGRDRGYAFF.

V is TRBV5-1 and J is TRBJ1-4; perhaps TRBD1 as D (5 bases). Per germline, CDR1 SGHRS and CDR2 YFSETQ. CDR3 length: 15 amino acids. V gave up 4 bases and J gave up 8 bases, with 18 bases separating them. The CDR3 spells CASSNPAGVGEKLFF. In nucleotides, the CDR3 is TGCGCCAGCAGCAACCCCGCGGGGGTAGGGGAAAAACTGTTTTTT. Combining the CDR3 with reference TRBV5-1 and TRBJ1-4 gives the whole variable domain KAGVTQTPRYLIKTRGQQVTLSCSPISGHRSVSWYQQTPGQGLQFLFEYFSETQRNKGNFPGRFSGRQFSNSRSEMNVSTLELGDSALYLCASSNPAGVGEKLFFGSGTQLSVL.